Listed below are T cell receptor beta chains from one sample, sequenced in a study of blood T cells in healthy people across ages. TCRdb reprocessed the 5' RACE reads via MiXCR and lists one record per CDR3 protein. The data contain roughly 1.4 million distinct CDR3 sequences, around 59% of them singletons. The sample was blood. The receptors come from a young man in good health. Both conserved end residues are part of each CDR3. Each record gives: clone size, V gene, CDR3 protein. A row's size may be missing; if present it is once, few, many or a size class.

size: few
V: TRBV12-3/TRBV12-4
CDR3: CASSFFSPTPTYEQYF

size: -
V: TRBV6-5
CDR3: CASKPGPNSPLHF

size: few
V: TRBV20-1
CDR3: CSADRGSTPGSYEQYF

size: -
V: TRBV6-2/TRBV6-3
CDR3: CASSQGDRMTYGVNTEAFF

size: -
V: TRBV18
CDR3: CASSPSGQGYGGANVLTF

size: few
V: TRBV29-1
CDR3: CSVRRQGASDEQYF

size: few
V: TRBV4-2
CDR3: CASSPAAGYQPQHF

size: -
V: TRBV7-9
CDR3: CASSPITGDHEQYF

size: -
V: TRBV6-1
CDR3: CASSEGQGPTEAFF

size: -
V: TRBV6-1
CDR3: CASRRGGQGELFF

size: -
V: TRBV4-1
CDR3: CASSQVAGVVGYEQYF